A single sample is the source of the 32 T cell receptor beta chains below, sequenced in a study of T cell changes during pregnancy in multiple sclerosis. Produced via immunoSEQ multiplex PCR; TCRdb's table is partial and in-frame only. The sample gives about 96,000 clones, approximately 92% of which show up once; about 2.6% is in the top ten. This specimen consisted of peripheral blood, obtained in the first trimester of pregnancy. The receptors come from a female donor with multiple sclerosis, enrolled in a pregnancy study.

This chain uses TRBV29-1 with TRBJ2-1, with D maybe TRBD2 (5 bases). From germline, CDR1 is SQVTM and CDR2 ANQGSEA. The V end lost 1 base, the J end lost 7 bases, and 11 bases lay between the germline ends. The CDR3 extends over 13 amino acids. CDR3 nucleotide sequence: TGCAGCGTTGAAGTGGCTAGCAGAAATGAGCAGTTCTTC. This translates into CSVEVASRNEQFF.

This chain connects TRBV5-3 to TRBJ2-1; 8 nucleotides line up with TRBD2. TRBV5-3 carries the ORF label, with uncertain function. The CDR3 contains 17 residues. Trimming removed 0 bases from V and 6 bases from J; junction bases left unmatched: 11. CDR3 residues: CARSLAYPGLVCNEQFF. The CDR3 DNA is TGTGCCAGAAGCTTGGCGTATCCGGGACTAGTGTGCAATGAGCAGTTCTTC.

At least ten counts were recorded for this clone. The chain joins TRBV7-2 to TRBJ2-1; 9 nucleotides line up with TRBD2. The CDR3 sequence is 17 residues long. V lost 4 bases to trimming and J lost 4 bases; unmatched junction nucleotides: 11. CDR1 SGHTA and CDR2 FQGNSA come from the germline V gene. The CDR3 DNA follows: TGTGCCAGCAGCTCCCAGCCTCTAGCGGGACCTTACAATGAGCAGTTCTTC. Amino acids: CASSSQPLAGPYNEQFF.

This sequence joins TRBV7-2 and TRBJ2-1; 7 bases are shared with TRBD2. Germline trimming cut 0 bases from V and 4 bases from J; bases unmatched to any gene: 3. The V gene's germline CDR1 is SGHTA and CDR2 FQGNSA. The CDR3 runs 15 residues. CDR3 residues: CASSLAPSGYNEQFF. CDR3 DNA: TGTGCCAGCAGCTTAGCCCCTAGCGGTTACAATGAGCAGTTCTTC. The complete variable domain, with remaining parts taken from reference TRBV7-2 and TRBJ2-1, reads GAGVSQSPSNKVTEKGKDVELRCDPISGHTALYWYRQSLGQGLEFLIYFQGNSAPDKSGLPSDRFSAERTGGSVSTLTIQRTQQEDSAVYLCASSLAPSGYNEQFFGPGTRLTVL.

The rearrangement joins TRBV28 to TRBJ2-7; D possibly corresponds to TRBD2 (6 bases). V lost 6 bases, J lost 9 bases, and 18 bases lay in between. Germline CDR1 and CDR2: MDHEN and SYDVKM. The CDR3 length is 13 residues. The CDR3 sequence: CASSAGNGEGQYF. Here the CDR3 DNA reads TGTGCCAGCAGCGCGGGAAACGGCGAAGGGCAGTACTTC.

J is TRBJ2-3 and V is TRBV4-1; D is possibly TRBD1 (5 bases). There are 15 residues in the CDR3. CDR1 is MGHRA and CDR2 is YSYEKL in the germline V gene. V lost 2 bases and J 4 bases, leaving 13 bases between the germline ends. CDR3 sequence reads: CASSQTQGYADTQYF. The DNA of the CDR3 is TGCGCCAGCAGCCAAACCCAGGGATATGCAGATACGCAGTATTTT.

V and J are TRBV5-4 and TRBJ2-7; maybe TRBD1 (6 bases). The V and J ends lost 0 bases and 0 bases respectively, with 10 bases between them. The CDR3 covers 15 residues. Germline V gene lookup returns CDR1 SGHNT and CDR2 YYREEE (reference sequence). This CDR3 reads CASSLAGASSYEQYF. The CDR3 DNA is TGTGCCAGCAGCTTGGCAGGGGCTTCCTCCTACGAGCAGTACTTC.

The rearrangement joins TRBV2 to TRBJ2-7; the match to TRBD2 covers 7 bases. With V trimmed by 4 bases and J by 3 bases, 3 bases remained unmatched. Germline CDR1 reads SNHLY; CDR2 reads FYNNEI. The CDR3 loop spans 13 amino acids. The CDR3 sequence is CASSGGGSYEQYF. As DNA, the CDR3 is TGTGCCAGCAGTGGGGGGGGGAGCTACGAGCAGTACTTC.

V usage is TRBV7-2 and J usage is TRBJ2-7; D is unresolved. The germline V gene has CDR1 SGHTA and CDR2 FQGNSA. Trimming left V 1 base short and J 3 bases short, with 10 bases between. The CDR3 sequence is 14 residues long. The chain's CDR3 is CASSLEEFLYEQYF. The CDR3 DNA reads as TGTGCCAGCAGCTTAGAGGAGTTTCTCTACGAGCAGTACTTC.

The CDR3 reads CAWNNGRNTEAFF. Written as DNA, the CDR3 is TGTGCCTGGAACAATGGCCGGAACACTGAAGCTTTCTTT. The rearrangement links TRBV30 to TRBJ1-1; D is ambiguous. Germline values: CDR1 GTSNPN, CDR2 SVGIG (reference sequence). CDR3 length: 13 amino acids. Trimming took off 4 bases at V and 1 base at J, with 10 bases between the two ends.

V usage is TRBV18 and J usage is TRBJ2-7; maybe TRBD2 (5 bases). Trimming pared 2 bases from V and 3 bases from J, leaving 14 bases between. The CDR3 has 15 residues. Germline CDR1 is KGHSH and CDR2 is LQKENI. CDR3 loop: CASSPRSEDRYEQYF. CDR3 DNA sequence: TGTGCCAGCTCACCAAGGTCGGAGGATCGCTACGAGCAGTACTTC.

The chain employs TRBV20-1 and TRBJ2-7, with a possible D match to TRBD2 (5 bases). CDR1 is DFQATT and CDR2 is SNEGSKA in the germline V gene (reference sequence). The CDR3 length is 11 residues. CDR3 sequence reads: CSSDRGYEQYF. For the CDR3, the DNA is TGCAGCTCCGACCGGGGCTACGAGCAGTACTTC.

This chain joins TRBV7-6 and TRBJ2-1; the D gene is possibly TRBD1 (6 bases). The CDR3 is made up of 16 amino acids. Trimming stripped 2 bases from V and 4 bases from J, with 15 bases between. CDR1 and CDR2 (germline): SGHVS, FNYEAQ. The CDR3 loop is CASSLTGGSAYNEQFF. For the CDR3, the DNA is TGTGCCAGCAGCTTAACTGGGGGCTCGGCTTACAATGAGCAGTTCTTC. The full variable domain, with the rest looked up from reference TRBV7-6 and TRBJ2-1, is GAGVSQSPRYKVTKRGQDVALRCDPISGHVSLYWYRQALGQGPEFLTYFNYEAQQDKSGLPNDRFSAERPEGSISTLTIQRTEQRDSAMYRCASSLTGGSAYNEQFFGPGTRLTVL.

This chain links TRBV11-3 with TRBJ2-2, with a weak D call TRBD1 (6 bases). Trimming shortened V by 5 bases and J by 5 bases, and 9 bases separated the two germline ends. The CDR3 length is 13 residues. Germline lookup yields CDR1 SGHNT and CDR2 YENEEA. In DNA form, the CDR3 reads TGTGCCAGCAGCCGAACAGGGACCGGGGAGCTGTTTTTT. This translates into CASSRTGTGELFF.

The rearrangement uses TRBV5-6 and TRBJ2-3; 8 bases map to TRBD2. This CDR3 comprises 17 residues. The V gene end was trimmed by 1 base and the J gene end by 2 bases; junction bases not matched to a gene: 9. Germline lookup yields CDR1 SGHDT and CDR2 YYEEEE. The CDR3 protein is CASSLLNREGHTDTQYF. The DNA for the CDR3 is TGTGCCAGCAGCTTGCTCAATCGGGAGGGACACACAGATACGCAGTATTTT.

This chain uses TRBV4-1 with TRBJ2-2; 7 bases align to TRBD2. This CDR3 spans 15 amino acids. The germline CDR1 and CDR2 sequences are MGHRA and YSYEKL. The junction had 2 bases not matched to a gene; V was cut back by 0 bases and J by 4 bases. CDR3 nucleotide sequence: TGCGCCAGCAGCCAAGAGTCGGGGGGCACCGGGGAGCTGTTTTTT. Protein: CASSQESGGTGELFF.

The gene calls are TRBV6-1 and TRBJ1-2; 7 nucleotides agree with TRBD1. Germline V gene lookup returns CDR1 MNHNS and CDR2 SASEGT. This CDR3 has 13 residues. V trimming: 2 bases; J trimming: 12 bases; junction bases outside the gene matches: 9. The DNA for the CDR3 is TGTGCCAGCAGTGAAAGAAGGGGGCAGGGCAACACCTTC. It yields the protein CASSERRGQGNTF.

This clone was observed once. The rearrangement joins TRBV28 to TRBJ1-2, with 7 bases identical to TRBD1. With V trimmed by 7 bases and J by 1 base, 6 bases remained unmatched. The CDR3 covers 14 residues. Germline V gives CDR1 MDHEN, CDR2 SYDVKM. The CDR3 nucleotides are TGTGCCAGCACGTACAGGGGACTTAACTATGGCTACACCTTC. Translated: CASTYRGLNYGYTF.

For the CDR3, the DNA is TGTGCCAGCAGTTCGACAAGCTATACCTACGAGCAGTACTTC. Amino acid sequence: CASSSTSYTYEQYF. The V call is TRBV28, the J call TRBJ2-7; unclear D gene. The CDR3 is made up of 14 amino acids. Germline lookup yields CDR1 MDHEN and CDR2 SYDVKM. The germline V and J ends were trimmed by 4 bases and 2 bases, with 12 bases remaining between them.

The V gene is TRBV27, the J gene TRBJ1-5; no firm D call. Germline V gene data show CDR1 as MNHEY and CDR2 as SMNVEV (reference sequence). The length of the CDR3 is 16 residues. V was clipped by 0 bases and J by 5 bases, with 14 bases between them. The CDR3 DNA follows: TGTGCCAGCAGTTTATCAGGTGGGGAGCATCATCAGCCCCAGCATTTT. Translated, it gives CASSLSGGEHHQPQHF.

The chain has TRBV20-1 and TRBJ2-1, with 12 bases that match TRBD2. The V and J ends lost 5 bases and 10 bases, in that order; junction bases with no gene match: 0. The CDR3 runs to 11 residues. Germline CDR1 DFQATT, CDR2 SNEGSKA (reference sequence). The CDR3 sequence: CSAGLAGEQFF. The CDR3 region has the DNA TGCAGTGCTGGACTAGCGGGAGAGCAGTTCTTC.

This chain joins TRBV4-3 and TRBJ2-1; D not certain. The V end lost 0 bases, the J end lost 16 bases, and 22 bases lay between the germline ends. Germline CDR1 LGHNA, CDR2 YSLEER. CDR3 size: 15 residues. DNA for the CDR3: TGCGCCAGCAGCCAAGATTTCGGCGGTCACCTTCCCGTATTCTTC. Protein product: CASSQDFGGHLPVFF.

V and J are TRBV19 and TRBJ1-1; a possible D gene is TRBD1 (5 bases). The CDR3 has 15 amino acids. Germline assignment: CDR1 LNHDA and CDR2 SQIVND (reference sequence). Trimming pared 7 bases from V and 4 bases from J, leaving 19 bases between. In nucleotides, the CDR3 is TGTGCCAGTACCCTGGGGTGGGGGGTGAGCACTGAAGCTTTCTTT. It encodes CASTLGWGVSTEAFF.

The chain employs TRBV29-1 and TRBJ2-7, with D possibly being TRBD2 (5 bases). This CDR3 is 12 amino acids long. V lost 7 bases and J lost 1, with 11 bases in between. CDR1 and CDR2 (germline): SQVTM, ANQGSEA. As DNA, the CDR3 is TGCAGCGCCGTGGACTGGTCCTACGAGCAGTACTTC. Protein product: CSAVDWSYEQYF.

CDR3 bases: TGTGCCAGCAGTTTAGGTGGCCGAACTAATGAAAAACTGTTTTTT. Its protein is CASSLGGRTNEKLFF. This chain connects TRBV28 to TRBJ1-4, with D unclear. The germline gives CDR1 MDHEN, CDR2 SYDVKM. V was shortened by 2 bases and J by 1 base, with 8 bases between the two germline ends. The CDR3 totals 15 residues. Drawing the rest from reference TRBV28 and TRBJ1-4, the complete variable domain is DVKVTQSSRYLVKRTGEKVFLECVQDMDHENMFWYRQDPGLGLRLIYFSYDVKMKEKGDIPEGYSVSREKKERFSLILESASTNQTSMYLCASSLGGRTNEKLFFGSGTQLSVL.

The chain recombines TRBV9 with TRBJ2-5; 7 bases are shared with TRBD2. The junction had 6 bases not matched to a gene; V was cut back by 0 bases and J by 4 bases. There are 15 residues in the CDR3. Germline CDR1 SGDLS, CDR2 YYNGEE. As DNA, the CDR3 is TGTGCCAGCAGCGTAGATTCGGGAGGAGTAGAGACCCAGTACTTC. This codes for CASSVDSGGVETQYF. The full variable domain, completed using reference TRBV9 and TRBJ2-5, is DSGVTQTPKHLITATGQRVTLRCSPRSGDLSVYWYQQSLDQGLQFLIQYYNGEERAKGNILERFSAQQFPDLHSELNLSSLELGDSALYFCASSVDSGGVETQYFGPGTRLLVL.

The gene calls are TRBV28 and TRBJ2-7; TRBD2 is a possible D gene (5 bases). Germline V lookup: CDR1 MDHEN, CDR2 SYDVKM. CDR3 length: 15 amino acids. V was trimmed by 5 bases and J by 2 bases, leaving 16 bases between them. CDR3 DNA: TGTGCCAGCAGTATGCCGGGATTTGGAGCCTACGAGCAGTACTTC. This codes for CASSMPGFGAYEQYF.

The rearrangement uses TRBV6-5 and TRBJ2-1; D gene uncertain. The CDR3 loop spans 11 amino acids. Trimming removed 5 bases at V and 3 bases at J, with 2 bases between. From germline, CDR1 is MNHEY and CDR2 SVGAGI. The CDR3 sequence: CASSRYNEQFF. As DNA, the CDR3 is TGTGCCAGCAGTCGCTACAATGAGCAGTTCTTC.

V is TRBV19 and J is TRBJ2-1, with a weak D call TRBD2 (5 bases). Germline V gene lookup returns CDR1 LNHDA and CDR2 SQIVND (reference sequence). This CDR3 contains 13 residues. V was trimmed by 5 bases and J by 3 bases, leaving 8 bases between them. CDR3 nucleotides: TGTGCCAGTAGTTTCGACTACTACAATGAGCAGTTCTTC. Protein product: CASSFDYYNEQFF.

Remarks on this clone: This sample also contains other DNA sequences that code for the same CDR3. The chain joins TRBV7-2 to TRBJ2-2; D ambiguous. Per germline, CDR1 SGHTA and CDR2 FQGNSA. The V end lost 1 base, the J end lost 1 base, and 4 bases lay between the germline ends. CDR3 length: 14 amino acids. The CDR3 sequence: CASSLVRNTGELFF. The CDR3 DNA reads as TGTGCCAGCAGCTTAGTGCGGAACACCGGGGAGCTGTTTTTT.

The chain has TRBV4-3 and TRBJ2-5; 7 nucleotides line up with TRBD1. CDR1 LGHNA and CDR2 YSLEER come from the germline V gene. Losses at the gene ends were 1 base for V and 2 bases for J; bases not matched to a gene: 4. The CDR3 consists of 15 residues. Written as DNA, the CDR3 is TGCGCCAGCAGCCAAGGGCTGGGACAGCAAGAGACCCAGTACTTC. Amino acid sequence: CASSQGLGQQETQYF.

The chain is built from TRBV2 and TRBJ2-7; no clear D gene. Trimming stripped 6 bases from V and 0 bases from J, with 9 bases between. This CDR3 region has 13 residues. CDR1 and CDR2 (germline): SNHLY, FYNNEI. CDR3 residues: CASRENYSYEQYF. CDR3 in DNA: TGTGCCAGCAGAGAAAATTACTCCTACGAGCAGTACTTC.